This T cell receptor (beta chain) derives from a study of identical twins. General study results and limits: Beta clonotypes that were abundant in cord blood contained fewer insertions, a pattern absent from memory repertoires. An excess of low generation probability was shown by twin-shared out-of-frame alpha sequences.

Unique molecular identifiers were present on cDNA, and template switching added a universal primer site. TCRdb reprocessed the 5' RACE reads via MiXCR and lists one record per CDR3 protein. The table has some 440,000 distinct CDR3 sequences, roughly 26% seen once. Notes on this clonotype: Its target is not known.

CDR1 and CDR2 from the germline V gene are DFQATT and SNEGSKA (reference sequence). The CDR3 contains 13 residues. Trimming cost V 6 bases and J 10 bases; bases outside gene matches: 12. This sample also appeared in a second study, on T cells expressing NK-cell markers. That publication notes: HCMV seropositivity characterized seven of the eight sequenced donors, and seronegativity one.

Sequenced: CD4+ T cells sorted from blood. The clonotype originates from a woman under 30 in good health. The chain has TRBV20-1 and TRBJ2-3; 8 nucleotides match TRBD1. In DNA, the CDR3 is TGCAGTGCCCTCGACAGGGGCGTAAAGGCGCAGTATTTT. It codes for CSALDRGVKAQYF.